This T cell receptor (beta chain) stems from a study of T cells in Graves' hyperthyroidism and ophthalmopathy. Study-level information: Once the initial diagnosis was made, peripheral blood was obtained before any treatment. Study-level results: Patients with ophthalmopathy were separated from those with stable hyperthyroidism by a 13 V-J model.

This clonotype has ten or more counts. Its matching antigen is unknown. Using RNA transcripts as the source, TCR beta CDR3 regions were amplified. First-round RT-PCR with HTBI primers amplified the TCR CDR3 region. In TCRdb, the multiplex PCR reads were re-called with MiXCR into one record per CDR3 protein. The profile shows 550,000 to 700,000 distinct CDR3 sequences, about 14% of them singletons. Those patients with uncontrolled infection, other autoimmune disease, pregnancy or lactation were excluded. CDR3 length: 14 amino acids. Trimming left V 3 bases short and J 2 bases short, with 14 bases between. Per the germline V gene, CDR1 is DFQATT and CDR2 is SNEGSKA (reference sequence).

Sequencing used blood. The sequence came from a middle-aged woman with Graves' ophthalmopathy. The rearrangement joins TRBV20-1 to TRBJ2-7; maybe TRBD1 (6 bases). The CDR3 sequence is CSASGGAHPYEQYF. The DNA for the CDR3 is TGCAGTGCTAGTGGGGGCGCGCACCCCTACGAGCAGTACTTC.